This T cell receptor beta chain was profiled in a study of naive and memory T cell subsets. V lost 2 bases, J lost 4 bases, and 7 bases stayed unmatched. The CDR3 spans 15 residues. Germline CDR1 is DFQATT and CDR2 is SNEGSKA (reference sequence). This clonotype was recorded many times. Its antigen is still unknown. The beta constant-region primer was an equimolar mix of two oligonucleotides covering TRBC1 and TRBC2. Ligated cDNA was amplified by four rounds of PCR with nested alpha and beta constant-region primers and SP2. TCRdb used MiXCR to reprocess the UMI-ligation and nested PCR reads, holding one entry per CDR3 protein. The sample includes some 82,000 distinct CDR3 sequences, 11% of them seen just once. Overall study results and limits: Especially in CD8 cells, naive repertoires contained a few larger clonotypes, possibly CD45RA-re-expressing memory cells. In CD4 and CD8 cells, diversity dropped from naive through EMRA.

Alpha and beta libraries were amplified separately from the second PCR onward. Sequential positive selection took CD4 T cells first, then CD8 T cells. Four subsets defined by CD45RA and CD27 were sorted after CD3, CD4, CD8 and live/dead staining. What was sequenced was naive CD4+ T cells from blood. V is TRBV20-1 and J is TRBJ2-2, with 7 positions matching TRBD1. The origin of this receptor is a human donor in good health. In nucleotides, the CDR3 is TGCAGTGCTAGAATTGGTTCAGGGGGCACCGGGGAGCTGTTTTTT. Its protein is CSARIGSGGTGELFF.